These 18 T cell receptor beta chains originate from one sample sequenced in a study of blood T cell repertoires in COVID-19. Sequenced by immunoSEQ multiplex PCR; TCRdb stores in-frame clones only, minus some. The repertoire consists of some 300,000 clones, with roughly 88% occurring once and the leading ten covering approximately 6.6%. What was sequenced was peripheral blood. These TCRs come from a woman in her 30s who had recovered from COVID-19.

The chain links TRBV28 to TRBJ2-1, with D possibly TRBD1 on 6 matching bases. Trimming removed 5 bases from V and 10 bases from J, with 21 bases in between. The CDR3 is made up of 15 amino acids. Germline assignment: CDR1 MDHEN and CDR2 SYDVKM. The CDR3 nucleotides are TGTGCCAGCAGTGAGAGTAAATACGGGCAGGGGGAGCAGTTCTTC. Amino acids: CASSESKYGQGEQFF.

The chain recombines TRBV7-2 with TRBJ2-1; 8 bases match TRBD1. The CDR3 is 15 residues long. V was clipped by 4 bases and J by 3 bases; unmatched bases: 5. Germline-derived CDR1 and CDR2 are SGHTA and FQGNSA. CDR3 amino acids: CASSSTGTGYNEQFF. CDR3 sequence (DNA): TGTGCCAGCAGCTCCACCGGGACAGGCTACAATGAGCAGTTCTTC.

V usage is TRBV7-6 and J usage is TRBJ2-7, with 7 nucleotides matching TRBD1. Germline V gives CDR1 SGHVS, CDR2 FNYEAQ. This CDR3 comprises 14 residues. Unmatched junction bases numbered 9, after V lost 3 bases and J lost 7 bases. DNA of the CDR3: TGTGCCAGCAGCTTGGACAGGCCTACTGGGGAGCAGTACTTC. It yields the protein CASSLDRPTGEQYF.

This chain links TRBV28 with TRBJ2-6; D not resolved. V was shortened by 4 bases and J by 0 bases, with 4 bases between the two germline ends. The CDR3 runs 14 residues. Germline V gene sequence: CDR1 MDHEN, CDR2 SYDVKM. This chain's CDR3 is CASSSLSGANVLTF. The CDR3, as DNA: TGTGCCAGCAGTTCACTCTCTGGGGCCAACGTCCTGACTTTC.

The rearrangement links TRBV5-6 to TRBJ1-5; D remains unclear. Looked up from germline, CDR1 is SGHDT and CDR2 is YYEEEE. Trimming took off 4 bases at V and 7 bases at J, with 12 bases between the two ends. This CDR3 is 13 amino acids long. The CDR3 loop is CASSPTQQQPQHF. The CDR3 region has the DNA TGTGCCAGCAGCCCAACCCAACAGCAGCCCCAGCATTTT.

The rearrangement links TRBV5-1 to TRBJ1-3, with TRBD1 matching 7 bases. This CDR3 has 15 amino acids. J was trimmed by 3 bases and V by 4 bases; bases with no gene match: 7. The germline V gene has CDR1 SGHRS and CDR2 YFSETQ. The CDR3 region is CASSLEGAGGNTIYF. The CDR3 DNA reads as TGCGCCAGCAGCCTGGAGGGGGCGGGTGGAAACACCATATATTTT.

Written as DNA, the CDR3 is TGCGCCAGCAGCTCGGGACAGGGCGGGGACTATGGCTACACCTTC. Amino acids: CASSSGQGGDYGYTF. V and J are TRBV5-1 and TRBJ1-2; 9 bases are a match to TRBD1. The CDR3 is 15 amino acids. Germline CDR1 and CDR2: SGHRS and YFSETQ. Unmatched junction bases numbered 6, after V lost 3 bases and J lost 3 bases.

This chain uses TRBV5-1 with TRBJ1-1; D remains unclear. Trimming stripped 1 base from V and 3 bases from J, with 10 bases between. This CDR3 is 14 amino acids long. CDR1 is SGHRS and CDR2 is YFSETQ in the germline V gene. The CDR3: CASSLRRRDTEAFF. CDR3 in DNA: TGCGCCAGCAGCTTGAGGAGGCGTGACACTGAAGCTTTCTTT.

This sequence joins TRBV18 and TRBJ2-6; D is possibly TRBD1 (6 bases). Trimming stripped 3 bases from V and 2 bases from J, with 11 bases between. Looked up from germline, CDR1 is KGHSH and CDR2 is LQKENI. CDR3 length equals 16 residues. The CDR3 region is CASSPITGTGANVLTF. The CDR3 nucleotides read TGTGCCAGCTCACCCATAACAGGGACTGGGGCCAACGTCCTGACTTTC. Together with reference TRBV18 and TRBJ2-6, the CDR3 gives the full variable domain: NAGVMQNPRHLVRRRGQEARLRCSPMKGHSHVYWYRQLPEEGLKFMVYLQKENIIDESGMPKERFSAEFPKEGPSILRIQQVVRGDSAAYFCASSPITGTGANVLTFGAGSRLTVL.

J is TRBJ1-2 and V is TRBV5-1; D gene unclear. Looked up from germline, CDR1 is SGHRS and CDR2 is YFSETQ. The CDR3 is made up of 16 amino acids. V was clipped by 0 bases and J by 2 bases, with 14 bases between them. CDR3 in amino acids: CASSLGRQALNYGYTF. DNA of the CDR3: TGCGCCAGCAGCTTGGGTCGTCAGGCCCTCAACTATGGCTACACCTTC.

The V gene is TRBV9, the J gene TRBJ2-1; tentative D call: TRBD1 (5 bases). CDR1 and CDR2 (germline): SGDLS, YYNGEE. V lost 0 bases and J 3 bases, leaving 7 bases between the germline ends. The CDR3 spans 14 residues. The CDR3 sequence is CASSVAGIYNEQFF. CDR3 sequence (DNA): TGTGCCAGCAGCGTAGCAGGGATCTACAATGAGCAGTTCTTC.

This chain connects TRBV7-9 to TRBJ1-6; D remains ambiguous. Germline lookup yields CDR1 SEHNR and CDR2 FQNEAQ (reference sequence). V lost 5 bases and J lost 3, with 8 bases in between. The CDR3 runs to 14 residues. The CDR3 reads CASSPAGYNSPLHF. The CDR3 coding sequence is TGTGCCAGCAGCCCTGCGGGCTATAATTCACCCCTCCACTTT.

This chain joins TRBV20-1 and TRBJ2-7; no reliable D call. This CDR3 has 10 amino acids. V lost 3 bases and J lost 3, with 3 bases in between. Germline assignment: CDR1 DFQATT and CDR2 SNEGSKA (reference sequence). CDR3 amino acids: CSASYYEQYF. The CDR3 coding sequence is TGCAGTGCTAGCTACTACGAGCAGTACTTC.

The rearrangement links TRBV11-2 to TRBJ1-1; 7 bases fit TRBD1. Germline trimming cut 2 bases from V and 8 bases from J; bases unmatched to any gene: 2. CDR1 is SGHAT and CDR2 is FQNNGV in the germline V gene. The CDR3 has 12 residues. Here the CDR3 reads CASSLRDREAFF. The CDR3 coding sequence is TGTGCCAGCAGCTTAAGGGACAGAGAAGCTTTCTTT. Together with reference TRBV11-2 and TRBJ1-1, the CDR3 gives the full variable domain: EAGVAQSPRYKIIEKRQSVAFWCNPISGHATLYWYQQILGQGPKLLIQFQNNGVVDDSQLPKDRFSAERLKGVDSTLKIQPAKLEDSAVYLCASSLRDREAFFGQGTRLTVV.

The chain combines TRBV6-4 with TRBJ2-3; 10 positions agree with TRBD2. This CDR3 region has 16 residues. Germline values: CDR1 MRHNA, CDR2 SNTAGT. Losses at the gene ends were 0 bases for V and 3 bases for J; bases not matched to a gene: 3. Here the CDR3 DNA reads TGTGCCAGCAGTGACTCGGCTAGCGGGGGTACAGATACGCAGTATTTT. Its translation is CASSDSASGGTDTQYF.

J is TRBJ1-1 and V is TRBV28; weak D call: TRBD1 (6 bases). V was trimmed by 5 bases and J by 1 base, leaving 11 bases between them. The CDR3 runs to 14 residues. Germline CDR1 MDHEN, CDR2 SYDVKM. DNA of the CDR3: TGTGCCAGCAGTACAGGGAACTGGAACACTGAAGCTTTCTTT. The encoded protein is CASSTGNWNTEAFF.

This chain links TRBV7-9 with TRBJ2-2; 10 nucleotides align to TRBD1. Germline-derived CDR1 and CDR2 are SEHNR and FQNEAQ (reference sequence). The V and J ends lost 5 bases and 5 bases, in that order; junction bases with no gene match: 8. This CDR3 region has 16 residues. CDR3: CASSRPTGGRTGELFF. In nucleotides, the CDR3 is TGTGCCAGCAGCAGACCGACAGGGGGCCGGACCGGGGAGCTGTTTTTT. The whole variable domain, filled in from reference TRBV7-9 and TRBJ2-2, reads DTGVSQNPRHKITKRGQNVTFRCDPISEHNRLYWYRQTLGQGPEFLTYFQNEAQLEKSRLLSDRFSAERPKGSFSTLEIQRTEQGDSAMYLCASSRPTGGRTGELFFGEGSRLTVL.

The V call is TRBV7-2, the J call TRBJ2-3, with TRBD1 matching over 7 bases. The J segment lost 1 base and the V segment lost 5 bases, leaving 12 bases of the junction unmatched. Germline loops: CDR1 SGHTA, CDR2 FQGNSA. The CDR3 loop spans 17 amino acids. As DNA, the CDR3 is TGTGCCAGCAGCCTAGGGGGCGGATTTGGAGGCACAGATACGCAGTATTTT. It codes for CASSLGGGFGGTDTQYF.